These 16 T cell receptor beta chains share one sample of origin, sequenced in a study of blood T cells in healthy people across ages. A J-beta primer mix and a sample-barcoded 5' primer were used in a second PCR of roughly 7 to 12 cycles. TCRdb used MiXCR to reprocess the 5' RACE reads, holding one entry per CDR3 protein. The sample yields 1.5 million to 2 million distinct CDR3 sequences, 28% seen once. The sequenced sample was blood. The receptors come from a woman in her 30s in good health.

This clonotype appeared a few times. The J gene is TRBJ1-5, the V gene TRBV12-3 or TRBV12-4, with a tentative D call TRBD1 (6 bases). The CDR3 is 14 residues long. Trimming pared 2 bases from V and 6 bases from J, leaving 11 bases between. The CDR3 loop is CASSLSQGGQPQHF. The CDR3 nucleotides read TGTGCCAGCAGTTTATCACAGGGCGGTCAGCCCCAGCATTTT.

The V call is TRBV6-5, the J call TRBJ2-5; D unclear. Looked up from germline, CDR1 is MNHEY and CDR2 is SVGAGI. The CDR3 sequence is 12 residues long. V dropped 7 bases and J dropped 0 bases, with 6 bases sitting between them. CDR3 sequence reads: CASTADQETQYF. For the CDR3, the DNA is TGTGCCAGCACCGCGGACCAAGAGACCCAGTACTTC.

Many counts were recorded for this clonotype. The chain combines TRBV10-2 with TRBJ2-7; 10 bases agree with TRBD2. The CDR3 sequence is 13 residues long. From germline, CDR1 is WSHSY and CDR2 SAAADI. Losses at the gene ends were 7 bases for V and 4 bases for J; bases not matched to a gene: 4. CDR3 sequence: CASNKREGYEQYF. CDR3 in DNA: TGCGCCAGCAACAAGCGGGAGGGTTACGAGCAGTACTTC.

This clonotype turned up a few times. Compared with germline, one end of the junction differs, possibly owing to a read error. The CDR3 coding sequence is TGTGCCAGCAGCTTAAGGGGTCCAGGATCCTACAAGCAGTACTTC. It yields the protein CASSLRGPGSYKQYF. The V and J genes are TRBV7-2 and TRBJ2-7, with D perhaps TRBD1 (5 bases). This CDR3 comprises 15 residues. Germline-derived CDR1 and CDR2 are SGHTA and FQGNSA.

The V call is TRBV6-6, the J call TRBJ1-2; unclear D gene. V lost 6 bases, J lost 4 bases, and 15 bases lay in between. This CDR3 region has 14 residues. Germline V gives CDR1 MNHNY, CDR2 SVGAGI (reference sequence). CDR3 DNA: TGTGCCAGCAGAAGGACGGAGGTTTTCTATGGCTACACCTTC. Residues: CASRRTEVFYGYTF.

The V gene is TRBV24-1, the J gene TRBJ2-3; D is possibly TRBD2 (6 bases). CDR1 and CDR2 (germline): KGHDR, SFDVKD. V lost 9 bases and J lost 6, with 12 bases in between. The CDR3 totals 12 residues. CDR3 sequence: CATSRGDDTQYF. CDR3 DNA: TGTGCCACCTCTCGCGGGGATGATACGCAGTATTTT.

Notes on this clonotype: At one of its ends the junction is not consistent with the germline gene, which may arise from a read error. The rearrangement links TRBV4-1 to TRBJ1-4; no firm D call. This CDR3 is built from 16 residues. The germline V gene has CDR1 MGHRA and CDR2 YSYEKL. The CDR3 spells CASSPGMAATNEKRFF. The CDR3 DNA is TGCGCCAGCAGCCCCGGGATGGCAGCAACTAATGAAAAACGGTTTTTT.

This clonotype has a handful of counts. One junction end disagrees with the germline gene, perhaps due to a read error. The J gene is TRBJ2-5, the V gene TRBV20-1; D perhaps matches TRBD2 (6 bases). The germline gives CDR1 DFQATT, CDR2 SNEGSKA (reference sequence). This CDR3 has 17 residues. The CDR3: CSASRAEGPVDVGTRYF. CDR3 nucleotides: TGCAGTGCTAGCCGCGCGGAGGGGCCGGTAGACGTCGGGACCCGGTACTTC.

The chain links TRBV7-2 to TRBJ2-1, with 10 nucleotides matching TRBD2. Losses at the gene ends were 0 bases for V and 8 bases for J; bases not matched to a gene: 10. Looked up from germline, CDR1 is SGHTA and CDR2 is FQGNSA. This CDR3 is built from 17 residues. This chain's CDR3 is CASSLAVPSGGNYEQFF. The CDR3 nucleotides read TGTGCCAGCAGCTTAGCGGTCCCTAGCGGGGGAAACTATGAGCAGTTCTTC. Full variable domain (remainder filled in from reference TRBV7-2 and TRBJ2-1): GAGVSQSPSNKVTEKGKDVELRCDPISGHTALYWYRQSLGQGLEFLIYFQGNSAPDKSGLPSDRFSAERTGGSVSTLTIQRTQQEDSAVYLCASSLAVPSGGNYEQFFGPGTRLTVL.

The CDR3 DNA reads as TGCAGTGCTATAGGCGGGAGGGTCGGCGGCACAGATACGCAGTATTTT. The encoded protein is CSAIGGRVGGTDTQYF. The chain uses TRBV20-1 and TRBJ2-3, with 9 bases identical to TRBD2. The germline V gene has CDR1 DFQATT and CDR2 SNEGSKA (reference sequence). This CDR3 is 16 amino acids long. J lost 1 base, V lost 4 bases, and 9 bases had no gene match.

The chain recombines TRBV5-6 with TRBJ2-1; the D gene is possibly TRBD1 (6 bases). The CDR3 runs 16 residues. Germline V gene data show CDR1 as SGHDT and CDR2 as YYEEEE. The ends were cut back, 0 bases at V and 8 bases at J, with 18 bases in the middle. The CDR3 region is CASSLDQYRDRYEQFF. DNA for the CDR3: TGTGCCAGCAGCTTGGACCAGTACAGGGATCGTTATGAGCAGTTCTTC.

This sequence joins TRBV7-6 and TRBJ2-7; possible D gene TRBD1, 6 bases. The J call is doubtful: the DNA matches TRBJ2-1 better. The germline CDR1 and CDR2 sequences are SGHVS and FNYEAQ. The CDR3 is 14 amino acids. CDR3 coding DNA: TGTGCCAGCAGCTTATTCACAGGGACGGCTGAGCAGTTCTTC. Translation: CASSLFTGTAEQFF.

The rearrangement joins TRBV24-1 to TRBJ2-6, with 11 nucleotides matching TRBD1. The CDR3 extends over 18 amino acids. CDR1 and CDR2 (germline): KGHDR, SFDVKD. With V trimmed by 3 bases and J by 3 bases, 6 bases remained unmatched. The CDR3 DNA is TGTGCCACCAGTGATAGGACAGGGGGCGCGTATGGGGCCAACGTCCTGACTTTC. Translation gives CATSDRTGGAYGANVLTF.

This clonotype turned up a few times. This chain links TRBV7-2 with TRBJ2-5, with 9 bases fitting TRBD1. The CDR3 has 16 residues. The germline V gene encodes CDR1 SGHTA and CDR2 FQGNSA. Germline trimming cut 2 bases from V and 4 bases from J; bases unmatched to any gene: 8. The CDR3 DNA is TGTGCCAGCAGCTTAAACAGGGGGCGATGGGGAGAGACCCAGTACTTC. It translates to CASSLNRGRWGETQYF. The full variable domain, rest sourced from reference TRBV7-2 and TRBJ2-5, is GAGVSQSPSNKVTEKGKDVELRCDPISGHTALYWYRQSLGQGLEFLIYFQGNSAPDKSGLPSDRFSAERTGGSVSTLTIQRTQQEDSAVYLCASSLNRGRWGETQYFGPGTRLLVL.

This clonotype was picked up many times. The gene calls are TRBV20-1 and TRBJ2-7, with 9 bases matching TRBD2. V gave up 3 bases and J gave up 6 bases; unmatched junction bases: 9. The germline gives CDR1 DFQATT, CDR2 SNEGSKA (reference sequence). The CDR3 length is 14 residues. In nucleotides, the CDR3 is TGCAGTGCTAGGGGGCGGGAGGGGCTCCGCGAGCAGTACTTC. It is translated as CSARGREGLREQYF.

Only a few counts were recorded for this clonotype. V usage is TRBV12-5 and J usage is TRBJ2-5; 12 nucleotides match TRBD1. J was trimmed by 11 bases and V by 1 base; bases with no gene match: 11. CDR1 LGHNT and CDR2 FRNRAP come from the germline V gene. This CDR3 spans 16 amino acids. CDR3 sequence reads: CASGLGGQGASGEQYF. In DNA, the CDR3 is TGTGCTAGTGGTTTGGGGGGACAGGGGGCCTCGGGGGAGCAGTACTTC.